These 31 T cell receptor beta chains share one sample of origin, sequenced in a study of blood T cell repertoires in COVID-19. The repertoire was sequenced with immunoSEQ multiplex PCR; TCRdb's copy has only in-frame clones and lacks some. This table holds about 270,000 clones, 82% found once. The specimen sequenced was peripheral blood. All receptors derive from a young woman with acute or convalescent COVID-19.

The rearrangement uses TRBV10-3 and TRBJ1-3; tentative D call: TRBD1 (6 bases). The germline gives CDR1 ENHRY, CDR2 SYGVKD. With 0 bases removed from V and 0 bases from J, the gap between germline ends came to 12 bases. The CDR3 spans 17 residues. CDR3: CAISESRTAGSGNTIYF. CDR3 in DNA: TGTGCCATCAGTGAGTCACGGACAGCAGGCTCTGGAAACACCATATATTTT.

The genes are TRBV24-1 and TRBJ2-1, with 7 bases identical to TRBD1. This CDR3 contains 17 residues. The germline gives CDR1 KGHDR, CDR2 SFDVKD. Trimming removed 4 bases from V and 0 bases from J; junction bases left unmatched: 8. Written as DNA, the CDR3 is TGTGCCACCAGTGAAAACAGGGGCCCAAGCTCCTACAATGAGCAGTTCTTC. This encodes CATSENRGPSSYNEQFF.

The CDR3 region is CASSLEGQGTEAFF. The CDR3 bases are TGTGCCAGCAGCCTCGAAGGGCAGGGCACTGAAGCTTTCTTT. This chain links TRBV2 with TRBJ1-1; D possibly corresponds to TRBD1 (5 bases). V lost 6 bases to trimming and J lost 4 bases, with 15 bases between them. In germline, CDR1 is SNHLY, CDR2 FYNNEI. The CDR3 extends over 14 amino acids.

The chain links TRBV6-6 to TRBJ2-1; tentative D call: TRBD1 (6 bases). Per the germline V gene, CDR1 is MNHNY and CDR2 is SVGAGI (reference sequence). The germline V and J ends were trimmed by 6 bases and 7 bases, with 22 bases remaining between them. The length of the CDR3 is 16 residues. DNA for the CDR3: TGTGCCAGCAGACCCCGGGAAGGGGGATTCGTAAATGAGCAGTTCTTC. It codes for CASRPREGGFVNEQFF.

J is TRBJ1-1 and V is TRBV18; the D gene is possibly TRBD1 (6 bases). Trimming cost V 5 bases and J 6 bases, with 22 bases left between them. This CDR3 is built from 16 residues. Germline loops: CDR1 KGHSH, CDR2 LQKENI. CDR3 loop: CASSVRDIGDGAEAFF. CDR3 in DNA: TGTGCCAGCTCAGTTCGGGACATAGGGGACGGGGCTGAAGCTTTCTTT. Looking up the rest from reference TRBV18 and TRBJ1-1 gives the full variable domain: NAGVMQNPRHLVRRRGQEARLRCSPMKGHSHVYWYRQLPEEGLKFMVYLQKENIIDESGMPKERFSAEFPKEGPSILRIQQVVRGDSAAYFCASSVRDIGDGAEAFFGQGTRLTVV.

This clone has a handful of counts. The chain has TRBV14 and TRBJ1-2; D is unresolved. V lost 0 bases, J lost 7 bases, and 18 bases lay in between. The CDR3 sequence is 16 residues long. Per the germline V gene, CDR1 is SGHDN and CDR2 is FVKESK. The CDR3 reads CASSQDVTRGRGGYTF. The DNA for the CDR3 is TGTGCCAGCAGCCAAGATGTGACGCGCGGTCGGGGTGGCTACACCTTC.

Remarks on this clone: This sample includes further DNA sequences coding for the same CDR3. The V gene is TRBV19, the J gene TRBJ2-7; D is perhaps TRBD2 (5 bases). Germline CDR1 reads LNHDA; CDR2 reads SQIVND (reference sequence). This CDR3 has 12 amino acids. V was cut by 6 bases and J by 3 bases, with 9 bases left in between. CDR3 DNA: TGTGCCAGTAGCCCTCGGGGCTACGAGCAGTACTTC. This gives the protein CASSPRGYEQYF.

This clone was seen only once. The chain has TRBV24-1 and TRBJ2-2, with TRBD2 matching 9 bases. V was pared by 3 bases and J by 4 bases, with 11 bases of the junction left unmatched. Germline values: CDR1 KGHDR, CDR2 SFDVKD. The CDR3 is 18 residues long. CDR3 nucleotides: TGTGCCACCAGTGATGGTATTGGCGGGAGGGCAACCACCGGGGAGCTGTTTTTT. It is translated as CATSDGIGGRATTGELFF.

The chain combines TRBV5-1 with TRBJ2-7, with 7 bases aligning to TRBD2. With 1 base clipped from V and 4 bases from J, the junction kept 8 bases outside the gene matches. CDR1 is SGHRS, CDR2 YFSETQ, per germline. The CDR3 spans 15 residues. CDR3 residues: CASSLQAGGFYEQYF. CDR3 DNA sequence: TGCGCCAGCAGCTTGCAGGCCGGGGGGTTTTACGAGCAGTACTTC.

The CDR3 reads CASSPGGGETQYF. CDR3 nucleotides: TGTGCCAGCTCACCAGGGGGAGGTGAGACCCAGTACTTC. The chain links TRBV18 to TRBJ2-5, with a tentative D call TRBD2 (6 bases). The CDR3 sequence is 13 residues long. CDR1 KGHSH and CDR2 LQKENI come from the germline V gene. Deletions cut 2 bases from V and 5 bases from J, with 9 bases between.

The chain recombines TRBV2 with TRBJ1-1; possibly TRBD1 for D (5 bases). CDR3 length equals 14 residues. Germline CDR1 SNHLY, CDR2 FYNNEI. With 6 bases removed from V and 2 bases from J, the gap between germline ends came to 13 bases. The CDR3 DNA is TGTGCCAGCAGACTCAGGGCTAGTAACACTGAAGCTTTCTTT. Translating it yields CASRLRASNTEAFF.

The chain recombines TRBV4-3 with TRBJ2-5, with D uncertain. The CDR3 loop spans 19 amino acids. Looked up from germline, CDR1 is LGHNA and CDR2 is YSLEER. The V gene lost 3 bases and the J gene lost 3 bases, with 26 bases spanning the gap. CDR3 sequence reads: CASSQVIGPSRSLEETQYF. The CDR3 DNA reads TGCGCCAGCAGCCAGGTCATTGGCCCCTCTAGATCGTTGGAAGAGACCCAGTACTTC.

This chain links TRBV15 with TRBJ2-7, with a possible D match to TRBD2 (6 bases). CDR1 and CDR2 (germline): LNHNV, YYDKDF (reference sequence). The CDR3 covers 13 residues. Trimming removed 0 bases from V and 12 bases from J, with 15 bases in between. The CDR3 DNA follows: TGTGCCACCAGCAGAGATGGTCGGGACTCCTCGTACTTC. Protein product: CATSRDGRDSSYF.

J is TRBJ2-3 and V is TRBV4-3; possibly TRBD1 for D (5 bases). Per germline, CDR1 LGHNA and CDR2 YSLEER. V was clipped by 0 bases and J by 0 bases, with 10 bases between them. The CDR3 consists of 16 residues. CDR3 region: CASSQDGASSTDTQYF. The DNA of the CDR3 is TGCGCCAGCAGCCAAGATGGGGCTTCTAGCACAGATACGCAGTATTTT.

The rearrangement joins TRBV12-3 or TRBV12-4 to TRBJ2-2; maybe TRBD1 (5 bases). The CDR3 has 13 residues. The V end was cut by 5 bases, the J end by 6 bases, with 10 bases between. The CDR3 DNA reads TGTGCCAGCAGTCCCTCCAGGGCCGGGGAGCTGTTTTTT. Translating gives CASSPSRAGELFF.

This clone was observed a handful of times. The V call is TRBV5-5, the J call TRBJ1-2; D is uncertain. V gave up 0 bases and J gave up 8 bases, with 20 bases separating them. The CDR3 extends over 16 amino acids. CDR1 is SGHKS and CDR2 is YYEKEE in the germline V gene (reference sequence). The DNA for the CDR3 is TGTGCCAGCAGCTTGGGAGCCCCTATCGGAGGTTACGGCTACACCTTC. It is translated as CASSLGAPIGGYGYTF.

CDR3 residues: CASSQDGFPRAGDLYEQYF. The CDR3 coding sequence is TGTGCCAGCAGCCAAGATGGGTTTCCCCGGGCAGGGGACCTCTACGAGCAGTACTTC. V is TRBV4-2 and J is TRBJ2-7; the D gene is possibly TRBD1 (6 bases). The CDR3 is 19 residues long. With 0 bases removed from V and 3 bases from J, the gap between germline ends came to 24 bases. Germline V gene lookup returns CDR1 LGHNA and CDR2 YNFKEQ.

The V and J genes are TRBV7-9 and TRBJ2-2; no definite D call. The CDR3 has 12 amino acids. Germline lookup yields CDR1 SEHNR and CDR2 FQNEAQ (reference sequence). With 4 bases removed from V and 7 bases from J, the gap between germline ends came to 7 bases. CDR3 nucleotides: TGTGCCAGCAGCTCCCCCTTCGGGGAGCTGTTTTTT. Amino acids: CASSSPFGELFF. The full variable domain, its missing parts supplied by reference TRBV7-9 and TRBJ2-2, is DTGVSQNPRHKITKRGQNVTFRCDPISEHNRLYWYRQTLGQGPEFLTYFQNEAQLEKSRLLSDRFSAERPKGSFSTLEIQRTEQGDSAMYLCASSSPFGELFFGEGSRLTVL.

This sequence joins TRBV12-3 or TRBV12-4 and TRBJ1-6; no firm D call. This CDR3 is 13 amino acids long. Trimming cost V 4 bases and J 8 bases, with 9 bases left between them. This chain's CDR3 is CASSSQDYSPLHF. CDR3 in DNA: TGTGCCAGCAGTTCGCAAGACTATTCACCCCTCCACTTT.

The chain has TRBV19 and TRBJ2-7, with TRBD1 matching over 9 bases. The V gene's germline CDR1 is LNHDA and CDR2 SQIVND (reference sequence). After removal of 7 bases from V and 2 bases from J, the junction contained 6 bases not matched to a gene. There are 14 residues in the CDR3. CDR3 DNA: TGTGCCAGTACCACCGGGACAGGGCCCTACGAGCAGTACTTC. It encodes CASTTGTGPYEQYF.

This chain joins TRBV4-1 and TRBJ2-7; 11 bases line up with TRBD1. This CDR3 is 16 amino acids long. Trimming removed 1 base from V and 0 bases from J; junction bases left unmatched: 2. Germline V lookup: CDR1 MGHRA, CDR2 YSYEKL. Written as DNA, the CDR3 is TGCGCCAGCAGCCAAGTAGGGACAGGGGGCTCCTACGAGCAGTACTTC. As protein: CASSQVGTGGSYEQYF.

The chain recombines TRBV28 with TRBJ2-5; D gene unclear. The V and J ends lost 3 bases and 1 base respectively, with 12 bases between them. CDR3 length: 15 amino acids. Per germline, CDR1 MDHEN and CDR2 SYDVKM. CDR3 sequence: CASSFSSAGQETQYF. CDR3 DNA sequence: TGTGCCAGCAGTTTTTCCTCGGCAGGCCAAGAGACCCAGTACTTC.

The chain links TRBV6-4 to TRBJ2-1; the D gene is possibly TRBD2 (5 bases). The CDR3 runs to 14 residues. The germline V gene encodes CDR1 MRHNA and CDR2 SNTAGT. V gave up 0 bases and J gave up 5 bases, with 8 bases separating them. CDR3 coding DNA: TGTGCCAGCAGTGACTCAGTGCGGGACAATGAGCAGTTCTTC. This gives the protein CASSDSVRDNEQFF.

This sequence joins TRBV6-6 and TRBJ2-7; possibly TRBD2 for D (7 bases). Germline CDR1 is MNHNY and CDR2 is SVGAGI (reference sequence). The CDR3 loop spans 15 amino acids. The V end was cut by 5 bases, the J end by 1 base, with 15 bases between. CDR3 sequence reads: CASSVSGGSSYEQYF. The DNA of the CDR3 is TGTGCCAGCAGTGTTTCGGGGGGCTCGTCCTACGAGCAGTACTTC.

The chain has TRBV18 and TRBJ1-1, with 10 positions matching TRBD1. Germline V gene lookup returns CDR1 KGHSH and CDR2 LQKENI. CDR3 length: 14 residues. J gave up 11 bases and V 2 bases, and 8 bases lay outside the gene matches. The CDR3 is CASSPAGTGEGAFF. DNA for the CDR3: TGTGCCAGCTCACCAGCCGGGACAGGGGAGGGTGCTTTCTTT. Full variable domain (outside the CDR3, taken from reference TRBV18 and TRBJ1-1): NAGVMQNPRHLVRRRGQEARLRCSPMKGHSHVYWYRQLPEEGLKFMVYLQKENIIDESGMPKERFSAEFPKEGPSILRIQQVVRGDSAAYFCASSPAGTGEGAFFGQGTRLTVV.

The V call is TRBV30, the J call TRBJ1-1; D is undetermined. The V gene lost 8 bases and the J gene lost 5 bases, with 9 bases spanning the gap. The CDR3 totals 10 residues. The V gene's germline CDR1 is GTSNPN and CDR2 SVGIG (reference sequence). Here the CDR3 reads CALAGTEAFF. In DNA form, the CDR3 reads TGTGCCCTTGCGGGGACTGAAGCTTTCTTT.

This chain uses TRBV29-1 with TRBJ2-7; maybe TRBD1 (6 bases). Germline CDR1 reads SQVTM; CDR2 reads ANQGSEA. V lost 2 bases and J 2 bases, leaving 16 bases between the germline ends. This CDR3 contains 15 residues. In nucleotides, the CDR3 is TGCAGCGTTGAACCCTTAGGGGGAGCCCCCTACGAGCAGTACTTC. It codes for CSVEPLGGAPYEQYF.

V and J are TRBV29-1 and TRBJ2-2; a weak D match, TRBD1 (6 bases). With 4 bases removed from V and 0 bases from J, the gap between germline ends came to 9 bases. There are 14 residues in the CDR3. Per germline, CDR1 SQVTM and CDR2 ANQGSEA. CDR3: CSVVGGSNTGELFF. DNA for the CDR3: TGCAGCGTTGTTGGGGGCTCGAACACCGGGGAGCTGTTTTTT.

The rearrangement uses TRBV6-5 and TRBJ2-7; maybe TRBD2 (5 bases). The CDR3 contains 15 residues. Germline V gene lookup returns CDR1 MNHEY and CDR2 SVGAGI. V lost 6 bases to trimming and J lost 0 bases, with 15 bases between them. The CDR3 coding sequence is TGTGCCAGCAGCCGAGGACCGACTACCTCCTACGAGCAGTACTTC. Protein product: CASSRGPTTSYEQYF.

The chain joins TRBV25-1 to TRBJ1-6, with TRBD1 identical over 7 bases. V trimming: 6 bases; J trimming: 6 bases; junction bases outside the gene matches: 5. Germline V gives CDR1 MGHDK, CDR2 SYGVNS. The CDR3 has 14 residues. The DNA of the CDR3 is TGTGCCAGCAGAGCGACAGGGAGTAATTCACCCCTCCACTTT. Translated, it gives CASRATGSNSPLHF.

This sequence joins TRBV6-2 or TRBV6-3 and TRBJ2-1; 12 bases align to TRBD1. This CDR3 spans 14 amino acids. In germline, CDR1 is MNHEY, CDR2 SVGEGT. With 4 bases clipped from V and 8 bases from J, the junction kept 3 bases outside the gene matches. This CDR3 reads CASSWGQGADEQFF. The CDR3 nucleotides read TGTGCCAGCAGTTGGGGACAGGGGGCCGATGAGCAGTTCTTC.